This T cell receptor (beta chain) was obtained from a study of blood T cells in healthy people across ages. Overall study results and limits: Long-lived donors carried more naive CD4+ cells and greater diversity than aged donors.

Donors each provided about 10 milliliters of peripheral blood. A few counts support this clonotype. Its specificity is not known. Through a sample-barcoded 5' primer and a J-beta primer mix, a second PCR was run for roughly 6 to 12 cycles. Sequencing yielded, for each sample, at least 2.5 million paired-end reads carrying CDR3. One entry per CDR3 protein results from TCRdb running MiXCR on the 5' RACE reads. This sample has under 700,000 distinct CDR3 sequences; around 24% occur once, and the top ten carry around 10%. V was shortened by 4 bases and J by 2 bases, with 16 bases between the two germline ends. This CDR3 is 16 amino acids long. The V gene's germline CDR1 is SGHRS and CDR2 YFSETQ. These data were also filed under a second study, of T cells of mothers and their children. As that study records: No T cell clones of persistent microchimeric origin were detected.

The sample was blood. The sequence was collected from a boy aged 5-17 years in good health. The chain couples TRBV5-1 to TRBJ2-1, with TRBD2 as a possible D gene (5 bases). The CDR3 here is CASSPEGSHTYNEQFF. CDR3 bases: TGCGCCAGCAGCCCCGAGGGCTCCCACACCTACAATGAGCAGTTCTTC.